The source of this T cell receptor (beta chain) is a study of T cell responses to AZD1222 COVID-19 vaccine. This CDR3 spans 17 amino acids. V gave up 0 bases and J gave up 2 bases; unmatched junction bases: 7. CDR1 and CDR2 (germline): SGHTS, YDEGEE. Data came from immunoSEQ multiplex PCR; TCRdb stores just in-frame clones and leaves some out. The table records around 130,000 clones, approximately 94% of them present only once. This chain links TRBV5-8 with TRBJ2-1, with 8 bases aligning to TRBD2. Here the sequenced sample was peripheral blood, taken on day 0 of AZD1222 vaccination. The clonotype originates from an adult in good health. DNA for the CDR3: TGTGCCAGCAGCTTGGCCCACGGGAGGGCCCCCTACAATGAGCAGTTCTTC. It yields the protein CASSLAHGRAPYNEQFF.